The 4 T cell receptor beta chains reported below all come from one sample, sequenced in a study of human T cells and chemical hapten exposure. Time point described: healthy volunteer bleed at 6 weeks. The authors extracted total RNA from unfractionated whole blood. TCRdb passed the RACE reads through MiXCR, listing each CDR3 protein once. The table lists more than 75,000 distinct CDR3 sequences, about 9% of them singletons. The source material was whole blood. Every receptor here comes from a male donor in good health. Some clones in this sample may be carry-over from other donors' samples.

The rearrangement uses TRBV7-2 and TRBJ2-1; a possible D gene is TRBD2 (5 bases). The CDR3 spans 14 residues. V was trimmed by 8 bases and J by 0 bases, leaving 11 bases between them. From germline, CDR1 is SGHTA and CDR2 FQGNSA. Here the CDR3 DNA reads TGTGCCAGCGTCCGAGGGAGCTCCTACAATGAGCAGTTCTTC. This sequence encodes CASVRGSSYNEQFF.

This clonotype occurred a few times. DNA for the CDR3: TGTGCCATCAGGGGTAGCGGAAGCACAGATACGCAGTATTTT. Translated: CAIRGSGSTDTQYF. The chain is built from TRBV10-3 and TRBJ2-3, with a possible D match to TRBD2 (6 bases). Trimming stripped 6 bases from V and 0 bases from J, with 10 bases between. Germline assignment: CDR1 ENHRY and CDR2 SYGVKD. This CDR3 region has 14 residues.

This clonotype occurred many times. The chain is built from TRBV9 and TRBJ2-1; 11 nucleotides agree with TRBD1. Looked up from germline, CDR1 is SGDLS and CDR2 is YYNGEE. This CDR3 has 16 amino acids. The trim removed 0 bases at V and 3 bases at J, leaving 2 bases unmatched. The CDR3 bases are TGTGCCAGCAGCGTAGGGACAGGGGGCAACTACAATGAGCAGTTCTTC. This sequence encodes CASSVGTGGNYNEQFF.

This clonotype has just a few counts. V is TRBV29-1 and J is TRBJ2-1; possibly TRBD1 for D (6 bases). The CDR3 sequence is 12 residues long. Per the germline V gene, CDR1 is SQVTM and CDR2 is ANQGSEA. The V end was cut by 6 bases, the J end by 5 bases, with 11 bases between. CDR3 DNA: TGCAGCGTAGCGGACAGTAACAATGAGCAGTTCTTC. Residues: CSVADSNNEQFF.